These T cell receptor beta chains were read from a single sample in a study of lung T cells in sarcoidosis with Löfgren's syndrome. Each CDR3 protein gets one entry after TCRdb re-called the reads with MiXCR. The repertoire holds 3,200 or so distinct CDR3 sequences, with 15% to 20% as singletons. Source material: CD4+ T cells from bronchoalveolar lavage. The receptors were gathered from a human donor with sarcoidosis (Löfgren's syndrome or another form), or a control subject (not recorded which). The CDR3 runs from the conserved cysteine through the conserved F or W. D genes are given only for firm matches.

V gene: TRBV2; D gene: NA; CDR3 protein: CASRGEDTGELFF
V gene: TRBV14; D gene: NA; CDR3 protein: CASSRQGRDEKLFF
V gene: TRBV7-2; D gene: NA; CDR3 protein: CASSSLAWSQYF
V gene: TRBV4-3; D gene: TRBD1; CDR3 protein: CASSQGQGQGQPQHF
V gene: TRBV5-6; D gene: NA; CDR3 protein: CASSLEVGGYNSPLHF
V gene: TRBV15; D gene: NA; CDR3 protein: CATSRESPGNTGELFF
V gene: TRBV30; D gene: NA; CDR3 protein: CAWSAPGTDTQYF
V gene: TRBV18; D gene: NA; CDR3 protein: CASSPVGQPNTEAFF
V gene: TRBV2; D gene: NA; CDR3 protein: CASSEKRDAGEQFF
V gene: TRBV2; D gene: TRBD1; CDR3 protein: CASRSSRGGTTEAFF
V gene: TRBV2; D gene: NA; CDR3 protein: CASSAQGTDTQYF
V gene: TRBV6-1; D gene: NA; CDR3 protein: CASSPKETQYF
V gene: TRBV12-3/TRBV12-4; D gene: TRBD1; CDR3 protein: CASRHDRGLNTEAFF
V gene: TRBV4-1; D gene: NA; CDR3 protein: CASSQDPGNTIYF
V gene: TRBV6-1; D gene: NA; CDR3 protein: CASSYRSAGGNSPLHF
V gene: TRBV14; D gene: NA; CDR3 protein: CASSHLGFGTGELFF
V gene: TRBV2; D gene: NA; CDR3 protein: CASSTMNTEAFF
V gene: TRBV19; D gene: NA; CDR3 protein: CASSTGSRQPQHF
V gene: TRBV20-1; D gene: NA; CDR3 protein: CSAVYYNEQFF
V gene: TRBV29-1; D gene: NA; CDR3 protein: CSVGVGNTGELFF
V gene: TRBV4-1; D gene: TRBD1; CDR3 protein: CASSQGGQGNEQFF
V gene: TRBV4-3; D gene: NA; CDR3 protein: CASSQIRVVDSPLHF
V gene: TRBV5-1; D gene: NA; CDR3 protein: CASSPGSGDTQYF
V gene: TRBV6-1; D gene: NA; CDR3 protein: CASVDPGRNTIYF
V gene: TRBV29-1; D gene: TRBD1; CDR3 protein: CSGDRGGTEAFF
V gene: TRBV4-2; D gene: TRBD2; CDR3 protein: CASSHPYRSGGAYGQYF
V gene: TRBV7-9; D gene: NA; CDR3 protein: CASSSTWNTGELFF
V gene: TRBV3-1; D gene: NA; CDR3 protein: CASSLIDRQDNYGYTF
V gene: TRBV5-4; D gene: NA; CDR3 protein: CASSFGETQYF
V gene: TRBV7-9; D gene: NA; CDR3 protein: CASSLGGSGAFF
V gene: TRBV29-1; D gene: NA; CDR3 protein: CSVRVYDNEQFF
V gene: TRBV12-3/TRBV12-4; D gene: NA; CDR3 protein: CASSTGLNTEAFF
V gene: TRBV5-1; D gene: NA; CDR3 protein: CASSLRQDNTGELFF
V gene: TRBV25-1; D gene: NA; CDR3 protein: CASTEDNRNTGELFF
V gene: TRBV19; D gene: NA; CDR3 protein: CASNGVSYNEQFF
V gene: TRBV6-1; D gene: TRBD1; CDR3 protein: CAISQDRSSGNTIYF
V gene: TRBV11-2; D gene: NA; CDR3 protein: CASSTRGYGYTF
V gene: TRBV9; D gene: NA; CDR3 protein: CASSVVRQMNTEAFF
V gene: TRBV7-3; D gene: NA; CDR3 protein: CASSLYGNEQFF
V gene: TRBV19; D gene: NA; CDR3 protein: CASSISRDEKLFF
V gene: TRBV6-2/TRBV6-3; D gene: NA; CDR3 protein: CASSYSTYRGPRQPQHF
V gene: TRBV5-5; D gene: TRBD1; CDR3 protein: CASSLGGTGFVDGYTF
V gene: TRBV19; D gene: NA; CDR3 protein: CASNLGQGYNYGYTF
V gene: TRBV7-2; D gene: TRBD1; CDR3 protein: CASSLGRDSPYGYTF
V gene: TRBV4-1; D gene: NA; CDR3 protein: CASSQEGRLNTEAFF
V gene: TRBV2; D gene: NA; CDR3 protein: CATRGATRTAETQYF
V gene: TRBV27; D gene: NA; CDR3 protein: CASSLANKFSGMVDTEAFF
V gene: TRBV20-1; D gene: NA; CDR3 protein: CSARPRNTEAFF
V gene: TRBV5-4; D gene: NA; CDR3 protein: CASSLGANEQFF
V gene: TRBV2; D gene: NA; CDR3 protein: CASSEASRTGNTIYF
V gene: TRBV5-6; D gene: NA; CDR3 protein: CASSLRTKEAQYF
V gene: TRBV20-1; D gene: NA; CDR3 protein: CSASGYNSPLHF
V gene: TRBV12-5; D gene: NA; CDR3 protein: CASGLAAGLEAFF